This entry concerns a single T cell receptor (beta chain). There are many counts of this clonotype. There is no known antigen for this receptor. No much larger clone exists at a distance of one base, and base qualities are not known. The data belong to a study of human T cells and chemical hapten exposure (dated by TCRdb to the early 2020s). About the investigation overall: Libraries were combined into a pool for sequencing, and differences in TCR yield between samples came mainly from small differences in library volumes within the pool. Peripheral blood TCR repertoire changes were tracked in vivo in alopecia patients during primary and secondary sensitization to the hapten diphenylcyclopropenone (DPC).

Unfractionated whole blood was collected in Tempus Blood RNA tubes, and total RNA was extracted from that blood. Four or five healthy volunteers acted as controls for TCR sequencing and had blood drawn at day 0, 2 weeks and 6 weeks. General findings and caveats noted by the study authors: After repeated subsampling, the strength of the expansion versus patch-test correlation and the threshold at which it became significant changed. No change with DPC sensitization was found in the number of TCRs above 1 in 1000 frequency, and no evidence of global repertoire structure alterations was found.

The germline V gene yields ENHRY for CDR1 and SYGVKD for CDR2. A distance of 9 bases separates the germline ends of V and J, which lose 1 base and 0 bases respectively. Its CDR3 holds 15 amino acids, cysteine through phenylalanine. The only DNA kept is the CDR3, 45 bases in frame from the first base. Library preparation attached unique molecular identifiers to individual cDNA molecules for quantitative, reproducible TCR counting. Both TCR alpha and TCR beta chains were sequenced from each blood RNA sample. As for how the authors treated the data: The median number of TCRs per sample was approximately 93,000, ranging from roughly 23,224 to 690,600. V, J and CDR3 annotation of the TCR reads was carried out using the Decombinator software suite. For PS versus PT1 abundance plots, all samples were subsampled to the same number of TCRs (28,000). Expanded TCRs were defined as absent before sensitization and observed at least eight times at the 2-week time point. TCRdb itself trimmed the public reads at Q25 with fastp, ran MiXCR and retained productive beta chains. Identical CDR3 protein sequences are pooled into one entry, listed with their most common genes and DNA. These V and J calls originate from TCRdb's pipeline instead of the authors' own analysis. Here the sample has 100,000 to 150,000 distinct CDR3 sequences; approximately 9% occur a single time. Clones ranked in the top ten supply 1.2% to 1.5% of the sample.

Here the chain combines TRBV10-3 and TRBJ2-5; the D gene is not confidently resolved. The clonotype originates from a human donor in good health. Some clones in this sample may be carry-over from other donors' samples. Donor details come from another sample of the same person, matched by shared clones. Input material: whole blood. The CDR3 protein: CAISEFNRNQETQYF. The nucleotide sequence reads TGTGCCATCAGTGAGTTTAACAGAAACCAAGAGACCCAGTACTTC.